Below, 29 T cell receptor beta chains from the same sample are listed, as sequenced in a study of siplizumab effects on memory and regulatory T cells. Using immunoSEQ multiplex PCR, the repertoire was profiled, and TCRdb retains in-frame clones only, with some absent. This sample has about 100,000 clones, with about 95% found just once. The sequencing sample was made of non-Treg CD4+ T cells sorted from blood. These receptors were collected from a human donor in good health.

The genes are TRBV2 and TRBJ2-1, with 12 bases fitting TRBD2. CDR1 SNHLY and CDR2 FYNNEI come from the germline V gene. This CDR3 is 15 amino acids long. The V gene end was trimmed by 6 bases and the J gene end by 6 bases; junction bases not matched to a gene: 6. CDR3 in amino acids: CASSRASGRANEQFF. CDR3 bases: TGTGCCAGCAGCCGAGCTAGCGGGAGGGCCAATGAGCAGTTCTTC.

The CDR3 is CASSPEGRAGELFF. The CDR3 region has the DNA TGTGCCAGCAGCCCAGAGGGGAGGGCCGGGGAGCTGTTTTTT. The J gene is TRBJ2-2, the V gene TRBV7-3; 7 bases line up with TRBD2. The CDR3 sequence is 14 residues long. In germline, CDR1 is SGHTA, CDR2 FQGTGA. V shed 5 bases and J 6 bases; nucleotides not matched to a gene: 6.

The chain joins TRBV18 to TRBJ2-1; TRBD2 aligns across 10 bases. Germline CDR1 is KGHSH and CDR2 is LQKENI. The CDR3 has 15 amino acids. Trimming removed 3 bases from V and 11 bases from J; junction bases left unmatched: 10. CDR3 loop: CASSPPTGTSAQQFF. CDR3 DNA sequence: TGTGCCAGCTCACCGCCCACAGGGACTAGCGCCCAGCAGTTCTTC.

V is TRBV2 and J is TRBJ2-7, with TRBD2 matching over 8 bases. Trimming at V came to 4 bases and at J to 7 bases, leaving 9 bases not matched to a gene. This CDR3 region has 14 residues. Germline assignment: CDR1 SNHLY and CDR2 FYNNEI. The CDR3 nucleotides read TGTGCCAGCAGTGGTCGAACTAGCGGAGGTGAGCAGTACTTC. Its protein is CASSGRTSGGEQYF.

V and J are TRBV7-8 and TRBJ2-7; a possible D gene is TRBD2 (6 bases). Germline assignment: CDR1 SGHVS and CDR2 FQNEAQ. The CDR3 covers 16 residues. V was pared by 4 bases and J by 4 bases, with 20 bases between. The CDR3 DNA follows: TGTGCCAGCAGCTCCGGACGGGGGAGTGACAGATACGAGCAGTACTTC. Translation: CASSSGRGSDRYEQYF.

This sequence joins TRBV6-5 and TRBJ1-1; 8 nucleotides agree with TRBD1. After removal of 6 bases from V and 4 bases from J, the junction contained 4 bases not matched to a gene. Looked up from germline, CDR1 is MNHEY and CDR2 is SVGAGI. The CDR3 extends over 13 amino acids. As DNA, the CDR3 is TGTGCCAGCAGCCTACAGGGGGGCACTGAAGCTTTCTTT. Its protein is CASSLQGGTEAFF.

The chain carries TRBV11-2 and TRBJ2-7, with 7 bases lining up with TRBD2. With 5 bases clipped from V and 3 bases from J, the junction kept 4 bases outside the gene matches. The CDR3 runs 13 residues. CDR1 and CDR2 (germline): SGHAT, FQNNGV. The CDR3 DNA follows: TGTGCCAGCAGCCCTGGACTAGTCTACGAGCAGTACTTC. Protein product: CASSPGLVYEQYF.

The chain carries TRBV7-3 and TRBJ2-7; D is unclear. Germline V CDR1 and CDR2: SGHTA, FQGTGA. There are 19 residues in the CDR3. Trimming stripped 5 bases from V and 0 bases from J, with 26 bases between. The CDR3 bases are TGTGCCAGCAGCCTTAAACAAACGACTGATCCGGATTCCTCCTACGAGCAGTACTTC. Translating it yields CASSLKQTTDPDSSYEQYF.

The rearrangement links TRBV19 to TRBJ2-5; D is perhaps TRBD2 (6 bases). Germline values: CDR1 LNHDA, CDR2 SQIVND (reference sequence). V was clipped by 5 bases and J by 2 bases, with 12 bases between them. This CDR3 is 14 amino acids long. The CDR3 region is CASSPRTNQETQYF. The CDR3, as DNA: TGTGCCAGTAGTCCCCGGACTAATCAAGAGACCCAGTACTTC.

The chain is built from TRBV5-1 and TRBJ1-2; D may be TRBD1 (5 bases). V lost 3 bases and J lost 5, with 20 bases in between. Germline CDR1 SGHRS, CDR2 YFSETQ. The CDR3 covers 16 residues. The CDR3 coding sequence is TGCGCCAGCAGCTACGCTTCCTCCGGGACGGTTTATGGCTACACCTTC. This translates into CASSYASSGTVYGYTF.

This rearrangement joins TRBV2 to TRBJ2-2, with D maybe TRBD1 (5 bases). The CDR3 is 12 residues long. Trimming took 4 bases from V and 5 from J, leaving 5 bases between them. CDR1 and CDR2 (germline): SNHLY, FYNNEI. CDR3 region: CASSGQTGELFF. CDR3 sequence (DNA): TGTGCCAGCAGTGGACAGACCGGGGAGCTGTTTTTT.

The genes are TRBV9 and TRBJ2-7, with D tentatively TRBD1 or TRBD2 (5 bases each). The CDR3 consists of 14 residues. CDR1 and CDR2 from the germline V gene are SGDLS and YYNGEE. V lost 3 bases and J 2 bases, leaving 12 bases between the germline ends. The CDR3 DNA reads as TGTGCCAGCAGCGCCGGGACCGGGACCTACGAGCAGTACTTC. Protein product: CASSAGTGTYEQYF.

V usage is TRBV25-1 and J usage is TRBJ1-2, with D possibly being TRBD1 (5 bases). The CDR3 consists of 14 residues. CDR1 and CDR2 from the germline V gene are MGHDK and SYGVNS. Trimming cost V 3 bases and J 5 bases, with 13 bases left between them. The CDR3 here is CASSDWGGRYGYTF. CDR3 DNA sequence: TGTGCCAGCAGTGACTGGGGGGGACGGTATGGCTACACCTTC.

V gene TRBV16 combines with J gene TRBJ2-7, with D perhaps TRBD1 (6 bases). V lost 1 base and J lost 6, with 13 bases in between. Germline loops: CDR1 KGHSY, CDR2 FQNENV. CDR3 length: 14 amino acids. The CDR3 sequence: CASSQYNRVSEQYF. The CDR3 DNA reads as TGTGCCAGCAGCCAATATAACAGGGTGAGCGAGCAGTACTTC.

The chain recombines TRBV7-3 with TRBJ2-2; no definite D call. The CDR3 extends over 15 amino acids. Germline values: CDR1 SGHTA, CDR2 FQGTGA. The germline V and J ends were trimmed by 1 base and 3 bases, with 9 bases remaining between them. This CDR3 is CASSLSNSYTGELFF. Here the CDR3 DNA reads TGTGCCAGCAGCTTAAGTAACAGCTACACCGGGGAGCTGTTTTTT.

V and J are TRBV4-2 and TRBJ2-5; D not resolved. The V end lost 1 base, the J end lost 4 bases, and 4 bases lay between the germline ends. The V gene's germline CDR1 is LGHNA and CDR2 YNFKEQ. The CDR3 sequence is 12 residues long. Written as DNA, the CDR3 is TGTGCCAGCAGCCAAGGAGGAGAGACCCAGTACTTC. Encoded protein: CASSQGGETQYF.

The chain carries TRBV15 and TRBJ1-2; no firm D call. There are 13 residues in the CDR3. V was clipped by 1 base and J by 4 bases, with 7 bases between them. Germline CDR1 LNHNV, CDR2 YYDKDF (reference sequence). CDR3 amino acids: CATSRVGSYGYTF. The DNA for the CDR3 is TGTGCCACCAGCAGAGTGGGCAGCTATGGCTACACCTTC.

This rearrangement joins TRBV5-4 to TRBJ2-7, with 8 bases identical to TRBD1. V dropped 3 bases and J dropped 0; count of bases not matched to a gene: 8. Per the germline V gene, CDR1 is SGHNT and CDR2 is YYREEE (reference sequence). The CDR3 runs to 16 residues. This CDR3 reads CASSSRTGQSSYEQYF. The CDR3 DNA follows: TGTGCCAGCAGCTCCAGGACAGGGCAGAGCTCCTACGAGCAGTACTTC. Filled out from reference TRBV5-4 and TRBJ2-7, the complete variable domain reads ETGVTQSPTHLIKTRGQQVTLRCSSQSGHNTVSWYQQALGQGPQFIFQYYREEENGRGNFPPRFSGLQFPNYSSELNVNALELDDSALYLCASSSRTGQSSYEQYFGPGTRLTVT.

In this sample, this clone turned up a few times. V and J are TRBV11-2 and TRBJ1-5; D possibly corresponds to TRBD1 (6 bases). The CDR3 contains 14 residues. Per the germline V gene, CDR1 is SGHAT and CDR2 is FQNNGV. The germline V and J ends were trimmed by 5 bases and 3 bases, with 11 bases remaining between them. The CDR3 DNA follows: TGTGCCAGCAGCGGCCGGGACAACAATCAGCCCCAGCATTTT. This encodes CASSGRDNNQPQHF. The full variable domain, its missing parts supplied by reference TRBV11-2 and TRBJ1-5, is EAGVAQSPRYKIIEKRQSVAFWCNPISGHATLYWYQQILGQGPKLLIQFQNNGVVDDSQLPKDRFSAERLKGVDSTLKIQPAKLEDSAVYLCASSGRDNNQPQHFGDGTRLSIL.

The CDR3 DNA is TGTGCCAGCAGCTTAGACTCCAGCACAGATACGCAGTATTTT. Amino acids: CASSLDSSTDTQYF. This chain joins TRBV7-2 and TRBJ2-3, with D unclear. Per germline, CDR1 SGHTA and CDR2 FQGNSA. This CDR3 has 14 amino acids. The V end lost 1 base, the J end lost 0 bases, and 5 bases lay between the germline ends.

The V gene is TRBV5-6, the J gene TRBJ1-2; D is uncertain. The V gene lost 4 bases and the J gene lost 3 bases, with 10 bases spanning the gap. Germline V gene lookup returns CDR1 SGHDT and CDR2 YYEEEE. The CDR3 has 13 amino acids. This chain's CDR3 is CASSKRGYYGYTF. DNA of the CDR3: TGTGCCAGCAGCAAACGTGGGTACTATGGCTACACCTTC.

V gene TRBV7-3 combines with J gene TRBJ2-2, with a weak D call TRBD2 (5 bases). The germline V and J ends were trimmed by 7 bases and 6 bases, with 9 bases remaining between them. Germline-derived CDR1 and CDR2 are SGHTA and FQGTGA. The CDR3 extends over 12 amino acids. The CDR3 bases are TGTGCCAGCACCAGAGGGTCCGGGGAGCTGTTTTTT. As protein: CASTRGSGELFF.

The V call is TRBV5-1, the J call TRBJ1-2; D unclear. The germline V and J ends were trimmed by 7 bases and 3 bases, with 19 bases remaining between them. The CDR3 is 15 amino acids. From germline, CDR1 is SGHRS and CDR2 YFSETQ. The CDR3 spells CASRVLSLWDYGYTF. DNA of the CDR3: TGCGCCAGCCGGGTTCTGAGCCTCTGGGACTATGGCTACACCTTC.

CDR3 nucleotides: TGTGCCAGCAGCGCGGACAGGGACTATGGCTACACCTTC. Translated: CASSADRDYGYTF. This chain joins TRBV7-6 and TRBJ1-2; 8 bases line up with TRBD1. Germline V gene data show CDR1 as SGHVS and CDR2 as FNYEAQ. The CDR3 runs 13 residues. V lost 5 bases and J lost 3; bases outside the gene matches: 2.

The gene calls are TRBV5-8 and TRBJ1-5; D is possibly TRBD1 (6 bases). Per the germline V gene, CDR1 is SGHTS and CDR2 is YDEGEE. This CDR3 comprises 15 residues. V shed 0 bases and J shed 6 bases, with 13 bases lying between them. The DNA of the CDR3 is TGTGCCAGCAGCTTGGGAGATCCAGGGGTTCAGCCCCAGCATTTT. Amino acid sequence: CASSLGDPGVQPQHF. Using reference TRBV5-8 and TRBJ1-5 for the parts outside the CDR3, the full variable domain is EAGVTQSPTHLIKTRGQQATLRCSPISGHTSVYWYQQALGLGLQFLLWYDEGEERNRGNFPPRFSGRQFPNYSSELNVNALELEDSALYLCASSLGDPGVQPQHFGDGTRLSIL.

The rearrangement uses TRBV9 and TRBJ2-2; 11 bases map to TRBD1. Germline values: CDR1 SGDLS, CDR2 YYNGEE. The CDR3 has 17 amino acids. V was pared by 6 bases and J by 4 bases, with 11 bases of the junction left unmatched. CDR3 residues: CASMVGQGASGTGELFF. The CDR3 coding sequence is TGTGCCAGCATGGTCGGACAGGGGGCATCTGGCACCGGGGAGCTGTTTTTT.

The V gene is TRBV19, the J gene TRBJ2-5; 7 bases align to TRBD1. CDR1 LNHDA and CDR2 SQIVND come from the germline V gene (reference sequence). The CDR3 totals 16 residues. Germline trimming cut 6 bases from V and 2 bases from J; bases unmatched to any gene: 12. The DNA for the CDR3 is TGTGCCAGTAGCACCGGGCGGGCCAGGGGGCAAGAGACCCAGTACTTC. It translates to CASSTGRARGQETQYF.

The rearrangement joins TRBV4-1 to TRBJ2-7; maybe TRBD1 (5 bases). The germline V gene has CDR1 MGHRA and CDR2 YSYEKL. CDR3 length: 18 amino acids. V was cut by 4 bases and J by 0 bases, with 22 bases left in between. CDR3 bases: TGCGCCAGCAGCCTCGAATTAGGGGCCTACTCTAGCTCCTACGAGCAGTACTTC. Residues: CASSLELGAYSSSYEQYF.

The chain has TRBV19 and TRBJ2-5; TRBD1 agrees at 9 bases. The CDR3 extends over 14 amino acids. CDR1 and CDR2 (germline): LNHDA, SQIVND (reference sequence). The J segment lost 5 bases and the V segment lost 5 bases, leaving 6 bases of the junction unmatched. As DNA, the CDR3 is TGTGCCAGTAGTGCCGGGACAGGGTTTGAGACCCAGTACTTC. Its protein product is CASSAGTGFETQYF.